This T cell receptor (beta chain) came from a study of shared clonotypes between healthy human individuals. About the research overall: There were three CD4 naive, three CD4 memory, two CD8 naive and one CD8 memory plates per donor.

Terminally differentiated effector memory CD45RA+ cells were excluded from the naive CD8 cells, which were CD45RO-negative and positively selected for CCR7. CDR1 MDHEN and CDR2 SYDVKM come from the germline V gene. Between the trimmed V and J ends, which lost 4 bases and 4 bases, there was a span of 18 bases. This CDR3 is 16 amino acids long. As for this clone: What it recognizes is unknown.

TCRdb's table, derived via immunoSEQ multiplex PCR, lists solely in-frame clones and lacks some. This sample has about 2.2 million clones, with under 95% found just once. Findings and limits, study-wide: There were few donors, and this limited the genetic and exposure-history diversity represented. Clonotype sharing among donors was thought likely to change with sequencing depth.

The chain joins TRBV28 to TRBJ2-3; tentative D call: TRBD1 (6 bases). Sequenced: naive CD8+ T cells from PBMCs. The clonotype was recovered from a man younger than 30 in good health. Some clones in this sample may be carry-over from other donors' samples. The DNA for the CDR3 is TGTGCCAGCAGTTCGTACAGGGTAGGGGTTGCAGATACGCAGTATTTT. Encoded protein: CASSSYRVGVADTQYF.